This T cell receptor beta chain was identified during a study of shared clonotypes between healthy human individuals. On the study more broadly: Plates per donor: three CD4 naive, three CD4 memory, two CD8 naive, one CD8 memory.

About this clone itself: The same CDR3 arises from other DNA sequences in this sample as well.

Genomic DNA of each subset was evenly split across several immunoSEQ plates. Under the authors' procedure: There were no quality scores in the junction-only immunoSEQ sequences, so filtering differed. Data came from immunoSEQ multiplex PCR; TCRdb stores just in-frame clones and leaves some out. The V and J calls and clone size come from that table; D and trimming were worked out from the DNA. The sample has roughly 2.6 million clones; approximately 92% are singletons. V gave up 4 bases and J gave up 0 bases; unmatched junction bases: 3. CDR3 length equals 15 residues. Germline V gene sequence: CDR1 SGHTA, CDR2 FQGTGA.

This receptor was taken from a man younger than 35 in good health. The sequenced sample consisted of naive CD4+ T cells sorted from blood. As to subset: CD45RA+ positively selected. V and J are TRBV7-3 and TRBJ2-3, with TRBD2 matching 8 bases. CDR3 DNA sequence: TGTGCCAGCAGCTCGGGACTAGGGAGCACAGATACGCAGTATTTT. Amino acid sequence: CASSSGLGSTDTQYF.